This TCR beta chain was recorded in a study of T cell repertoires in aging, cancer and after chemotherapy. In this sample, this clonotype turned up a few times. Antigen specificity is unknown. Broader study findings: Median generation probability rose over the chemotherapy interval in each cancer cohort, suggesting rebound thymic output. Thymic emigration or peripheral T cell expansion may be impaired by lymphoid organ infiltration in hematological cancer. Loss of evenness, beyond lost richness, contributed to age-related TCR diversity decline in cancer patients.

The CDR3 covers 15 residues. Per the germline V gene, CDR1 is SGHDT and CDR2 is YYEEEE. Trimming removed 2 bases at V and 4 bases at J, with 15 bases between. TRB rearrangements spanning V, D and J were amplified using mixed TRB-A/B primers. TCRdb analysed the multiplex PCR reads with MiXCR anew, one entry per CDR3 protein. The table has several thousand distinct CDR3 sequences, approximately 30% seen once. The template was genomic DNA from peripheral blood, not RNA. Sample: blood. The clonotype originates from a human donor with a blood cancer. The donor label of this sample is uncertain. The chain combines TRBV5-6 with TRBJ1-2; possibly TRBD1 for D (5 bases). In DNA form, the CDR3 reads TGTGCCAGCAGCTTCTGGGACGCTGGTGGCTATGGCTACACCTTC. Translation: CASSFWDAGGYGYTF.